The 12 T cell receptor beta chains reported below all come from one sample, sequenced in a study of blood T cell repertoires in COVID-19. The protocol was immunoSEQ multiplex PCR, while the TCRdb copy is restricted to in-frame clones and leaves out a portion. The sample contains some 190,000 clones, roughly nine tenths of which appear only once. The sample comprised PBMCs or T cells enriched from blood (not recorded which). Receptor source: a middle-aged woman with acute COVID-19.

V gene TRBV5-1 combines with J gene TRBJ2-7; D uncertain. Trimming left V 0 bases short and J 0 bases short, with 4 bases between. The germline CDR1 and CDR2 sequences are SGHRS and YFSETQ. The CDR3 runs to 13 residues. This chain's CDR3 is CASSLGYSYEQYF. Written as DNA, the CDR3 is TGCGCCAGCAGCTTGGGCTACTCCTACGAGCAGTACTTC. Full variable domain (outside the CDR3, taken from reference TRBV5-1 and TRBJ2-7): KAGVTQTPRYLIKTRGQQVTLSCSPISGHRSVSWYQQTPGQGLQFLFEYFSETQRNKGNFPGRFSGRQFSNSRSEMNVSTLELGDSALYLCASSLGYSYEQYFGPGTRLTVT.

The rearrangement links TRBV19 to TRBJ2-1; D not resolved. CDR3 length: 12 amino acids. Germline V gives CDR1 LNHDA, CDR2 SQIVND (reference sequence). Trimming cost V 4 bases and J 3 bases, with 4 bases left between them. CDR3 sequence reads: CASSTVYNEQFF. The CDR3 nucleotides are TGTGCCAGTAGTACCGTCTACAATGAGCAGTTCTTC.

The chain recombines TRBV30 with TRBJ1-2; possibly TRBD1 for D (6 bases). Germline CDR1 is GTSNPN and CDR2 is SVGIG (reference sequence). The V gene lost 2 bases and the J gene lost 2 bases, with 12 bases spanning the gap. CDR3 length: 14 amino acids. In DNA form, the CDR3 reads TGTGCCTGGAGTATCGGCACAGGGAACTATGGCTACACCTTC. This encodes CAWSIGTGNYGYTF.

This sequence joins TRBV10-2 and TRBJ1-5; perhaps TRBD1 as D (5 bases). Germline V gene sequence: CDR1 WSHSY, CDR2 SAAADI. This CDR3 is built from 14 residues. Trimming cost V 8 bases and J 4 bases, with 15 bases left between them. As DNA, the CDR3 is TGCGCCAGCTCCACGATGGGGGGGAATCAGCCCCAGCATTTT. Translated, it gives CASSTMGGNQPQHF.

This clone was found once. The chain links TRBV6-2 or TRBV6-3 to TRBJ2-7, with D possibly matching TRBD1 (6 bases). The CDR3 spans 13 residues. Per the germline V gene, CDR1 is MNHEY and CDR2 is SVGEGT. Trimming pared 5 bases from V and 3 bases from J, leaving 11 bases between. The CDR3 nucleotides are TGTGCCAGCAGTCACCCAGGGGACTACGAGCAGTACTTC. Translated, it gives CASSHPGDYEQYF.

A single count supports this clone. This chain connects TRBV6-6 to TRBJ2-3; the D is unclear. Germline CDR1 is MNHNY and CDR2 is SVGAGI (reference sequence). V dropped 5 bases and J dropped 6 bases, with 15 bases sitting between them. This CDR3 contains 14 residues. CDR3 DNA: TGTGCCAGCAGTCCTCGCGCCCTTTGGGATACGCAGTATTTT. Translation gives CASSPRALWDTQYF.

V is TRBV9 and J is TRBJ2-1; 9 bases align to TRBD2. J gave up 2 bases and V 0 bases, and 9 bases lay outside the gene matches. Germline V gene sequence: CDR1 SGDLS, CDR2 YYNGEE. This CDR3 region has 18 residues. The CDR3 here is CASSVVAGGPSPYNEQFF. CDR3 sequence (DNA): TGTGCCAGCAGCGTAGTGGCGGGAGGGCCGAGCCCCTACAATGAGCAGTTCTTC.

The genes are TRBV28 and TRBJ2-7, with 8 positions matching TRBD2. Per the germline V gene, CDR1 is MDHEN and CDR2 is SYDVKM. The V gene end was trimmed by 3 bases and the J gene end by 4 bases; junction bases not matched to a gene: 5. CDR3 length: 14 residues. CDR3 residues: CASSLSGGLYEQYF. The CDR3 DNA reads as TGTGCCAGCAGTTTGAGCGGGGGCTTGTACGAGCAGTACTTC.

The chain has TRBV11-2 and TRBJ2-5; 7 bases are a match to TRBD1. The CDR3 consists of 14 residues. With 4 bases clipped from V and 9 bases from J, the junction kept 11 bases outside the gene matches. CDR1 is SGHAT, CDR2 FQNNGV, per germline. Here the CDR3 DNA reads TGTGCCAGCAGCTATTACAGGGGCCCCACGGCCCAGTACTTC. Translated: CASSYYRGPTAQYF.

This chain connects TRBV28 to TRBJ1-5; TRBD1 matches at 8 bases. Unmatched junction bases numbered 9, after V lost 4 bases and J lost 1 base. This CDR3 is 17 amino acids long. Germline CDR1 is MDHEN and CDR2 is SYDVKM. The CDR3 loop is CASSSPTGEGSNQPQHF. CDR3 sequence (DNA): TGTGCCAGCAGTTCCCCGACAGGGGAGGGGAGCAATCAGCCCCAGCATTTT.

This clone has only one observation. The V and J genes are TRBV7-2 and TRBJ2-2; a possible D gene is TRBD2 (6 bases). Germline CDR1 SGHTA, CDR2 FQGNSA. The CDR3 sequence is 14 residues long. Trimming took 4 bases from V and 1 from J, leaving 7 bases between them. The CDR3 DNA reads TGTGCCAGCAGCTGGGGACTGAACACCGGGGAGCTGTTTTTT. Its protein is CASSWGLNTGELFF.

The chain carries TRBV7-9 and TRBJ1-1; TRBD1 aligns across 9 bases. V dropped 5 bases and J dropped 6; count of bases not matched to a gene: 16. The CDR3 consists of 17 residues. Looked up from germline, CDR1 is SEHNR and CDR2 is FQNEAQ (reference sequence). In DNA, the CDR3 is TGTGCCAGCAGCCCCCGCCACCCACAGGGGGCGGGGGCTGAAGCTTTCTTT. Amino acid sequence: CASSPRHPQGAGAEAFF.